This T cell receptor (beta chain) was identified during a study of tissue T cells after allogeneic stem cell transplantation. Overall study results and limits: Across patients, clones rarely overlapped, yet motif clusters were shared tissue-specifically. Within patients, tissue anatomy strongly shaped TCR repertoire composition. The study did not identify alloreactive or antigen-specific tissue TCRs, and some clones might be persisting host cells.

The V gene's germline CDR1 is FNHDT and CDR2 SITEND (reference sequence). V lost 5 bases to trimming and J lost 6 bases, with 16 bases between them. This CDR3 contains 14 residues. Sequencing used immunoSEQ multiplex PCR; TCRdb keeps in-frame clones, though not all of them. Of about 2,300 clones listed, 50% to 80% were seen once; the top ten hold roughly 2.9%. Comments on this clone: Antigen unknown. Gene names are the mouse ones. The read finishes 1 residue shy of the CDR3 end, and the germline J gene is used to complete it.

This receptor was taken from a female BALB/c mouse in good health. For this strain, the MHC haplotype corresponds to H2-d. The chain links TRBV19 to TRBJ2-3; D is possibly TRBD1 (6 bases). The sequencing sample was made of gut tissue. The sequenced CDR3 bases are TGTGCCAGCAGCCCCCGGACAGTAGGGGAAACGCTGTAT. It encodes CASSPRTVGETLY. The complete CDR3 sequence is CASSPRTVGETLYF. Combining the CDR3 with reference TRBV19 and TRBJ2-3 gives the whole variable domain GGIITQTPKFLIGQEGQKLTLKCQQNFNHDTMYWYRQDSGKGLRLIYYSITENDLQKGDLSEGYDASREKKSSFSLTVTSAQKNEMAVFLCASSPRTVGETLYFGSGTRLTVL.